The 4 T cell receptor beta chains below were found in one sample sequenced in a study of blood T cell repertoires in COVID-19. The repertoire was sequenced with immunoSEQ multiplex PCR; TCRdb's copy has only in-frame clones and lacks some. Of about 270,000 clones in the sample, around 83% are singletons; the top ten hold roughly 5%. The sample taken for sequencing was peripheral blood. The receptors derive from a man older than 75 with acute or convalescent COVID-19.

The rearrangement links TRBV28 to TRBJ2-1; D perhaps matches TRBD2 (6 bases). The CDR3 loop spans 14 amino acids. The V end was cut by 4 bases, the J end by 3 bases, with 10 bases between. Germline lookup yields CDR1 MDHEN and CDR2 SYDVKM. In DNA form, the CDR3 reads TGTGCCAGCAGTTCTACCGGGAGCTACAATGAGCAGTTCTTC. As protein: CASSSTGSYNEQFF.

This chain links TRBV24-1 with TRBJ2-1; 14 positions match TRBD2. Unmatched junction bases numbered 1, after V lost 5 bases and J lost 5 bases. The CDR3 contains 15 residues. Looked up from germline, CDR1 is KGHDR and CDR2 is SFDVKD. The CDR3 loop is CATSGLAGGDNEQFF. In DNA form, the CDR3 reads TGTGCCACCAGTGGACTAGCGGGGGGGGACAATGAGCAGTTCTTC.

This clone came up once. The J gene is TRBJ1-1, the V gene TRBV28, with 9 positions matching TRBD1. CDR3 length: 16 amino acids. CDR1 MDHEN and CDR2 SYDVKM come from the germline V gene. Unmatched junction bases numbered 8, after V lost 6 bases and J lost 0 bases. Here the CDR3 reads CASRRQGVPMNTEAFF. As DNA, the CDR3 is TGTGCCAGCAGACGACAGGGGGTCCCGATGAACACTGAAGCTTTCTTT.

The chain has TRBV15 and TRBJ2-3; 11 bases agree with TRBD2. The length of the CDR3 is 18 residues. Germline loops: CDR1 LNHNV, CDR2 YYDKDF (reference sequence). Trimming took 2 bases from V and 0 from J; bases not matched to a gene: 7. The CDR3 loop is CATSRPGTSGYSTDTQYF. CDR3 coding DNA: TGTGCCACCAGCAGACCCGGGACTAGCGGCTATAGCACAGATACGCAGTATTTT.